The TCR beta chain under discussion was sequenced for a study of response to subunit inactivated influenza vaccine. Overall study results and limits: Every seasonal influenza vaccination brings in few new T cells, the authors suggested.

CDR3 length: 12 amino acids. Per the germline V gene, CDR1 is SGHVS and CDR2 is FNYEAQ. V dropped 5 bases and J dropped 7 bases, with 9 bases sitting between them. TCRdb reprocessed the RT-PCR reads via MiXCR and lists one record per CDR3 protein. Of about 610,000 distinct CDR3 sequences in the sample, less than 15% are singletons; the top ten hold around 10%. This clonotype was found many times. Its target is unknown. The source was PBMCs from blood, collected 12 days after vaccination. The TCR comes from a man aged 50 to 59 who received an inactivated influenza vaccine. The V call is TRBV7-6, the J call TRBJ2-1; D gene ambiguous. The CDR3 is CASSLTWNEQFF. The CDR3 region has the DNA TGTGCCAGCAGCCTGACATGGAATGAGCAGTTCTTC.